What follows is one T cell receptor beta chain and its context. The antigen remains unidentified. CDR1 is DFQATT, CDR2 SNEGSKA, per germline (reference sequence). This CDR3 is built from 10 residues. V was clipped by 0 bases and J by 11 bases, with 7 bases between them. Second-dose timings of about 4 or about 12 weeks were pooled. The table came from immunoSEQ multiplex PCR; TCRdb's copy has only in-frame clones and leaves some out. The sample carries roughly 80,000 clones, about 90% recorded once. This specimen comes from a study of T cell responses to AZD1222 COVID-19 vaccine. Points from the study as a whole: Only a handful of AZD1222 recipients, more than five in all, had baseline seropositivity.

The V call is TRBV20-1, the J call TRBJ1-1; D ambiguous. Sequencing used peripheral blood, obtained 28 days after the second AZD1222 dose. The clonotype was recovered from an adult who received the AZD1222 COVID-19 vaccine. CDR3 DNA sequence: TGCAGTGCTAGAGACTTGTATGCTTTCTTT. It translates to CSARDLYAFF.